The rows below give T cell receptor beta chains drawn from one sample of a study of T cells in narcolepsy. Data came from immunoSEQ multiplex PCR; TCRdb stores just in-frame clones and leaves some out. The sample consists of 15,000 to 20,000 clones, approximately 90% of them appearing once. The sample comprised memory (CD45RA-) CD4+ T cells from blood. These receptors were taken from a human donor in good health. The CDR3 runs from the conserved cysteine through the conserved F or W. A D gene is named only where the DNA matches it firmly. Size is stated for part of the rows, as once, few or many counts, or as a class when the clone is expanded.

D: TRBD2
J: TRBJ2-1
size: NA
V: TRBV2
CDR3: CASRTSGYNEQFF
DNA: TGTGCCAGCCGAACTAGCGGTTACAATGAGCAGTTCTTC

D: TRBD2
J: TRBJ2-3
size: few
V: TRBV5-1
CDR3: CASSLNILAGGVDTQYF
DNA: TGCGCCAGCAGCTTGAACATTCTAGCGGGAGGAGTAGATACGCAGTATTTT

D: TRBD1
J: TRBJ1-1
size: NA
V: TRBV10-3
CDR3: CAITRDRGGTEAFF
DNA: TGTGCCATCACCAGGGACAGGGGAGGCACTGAAGCTTTCTTT

D: TRBD1
J: TRBJ1-2
size: few
V: TRBV30
CDR3: CAWRGGRGSAGYTF
DNA: TGTGCCTGGAGGGGGGGCAGGGGGTCAGCTGGCTACACCTTC

D: NA
J: TRBJ1-2
size: NA
V: TRBV6-1
CDR3: CASSYSGDGYTF
DNA: TGTGCCAGCAGTTATTCGGGGGATGGCTACACCTTC

D: NA
J: TRBJ2-4
size: NA
V: TRBV28
CDR3: CASSLFEENIQYF
DNA: TGTGCCAGCAGTCTCTTCGAAGAAAACATTCAGTACTTC

D: TRBD2
J: TRBJ2-2
size: NA
V: TRBV4-1
CDR3: CASSQGGELAGVGELFF
DNA: TGCGCCAGCAGCCAAGGCGGGGAACTAGCGGGAGTCGGGGAGCTGTTTTTT

D: TRBD1
J: TRBJ2-7
size: NA
V: TRBV6-1
CDR3: CASRLGTGGYEQYF
DNA: TGTGCCAGTCGATTGGGGACAGGTGGTTACGAGCAGTACTTC

D: TRBD1
J: TRBJ2-1
size: NA
V: TRBV19
CDR3: CASSTTGVNEQFF
DNA: TGTGCCAGTAGTACGACAGGGGTCAATGAGCAGTTCTTC

D: NA
J: TRBJ2-3
size: NA
V: TRBV7-2
CDR3: CASSPLRGGDTQYF
DNA: TGTGCCAGCAGCCCCCTCCGTGGCGGAGATACGCAGTATTTT

D: NA
J: TRBJ1-5
size: once
V: TRBV15
CDR3: CATSRDGGRTGQPQHF
DNA: TGTGCCACCAGCAGAGATGGAGGGCGGACGGGTCAGCCCCAGCATTTT